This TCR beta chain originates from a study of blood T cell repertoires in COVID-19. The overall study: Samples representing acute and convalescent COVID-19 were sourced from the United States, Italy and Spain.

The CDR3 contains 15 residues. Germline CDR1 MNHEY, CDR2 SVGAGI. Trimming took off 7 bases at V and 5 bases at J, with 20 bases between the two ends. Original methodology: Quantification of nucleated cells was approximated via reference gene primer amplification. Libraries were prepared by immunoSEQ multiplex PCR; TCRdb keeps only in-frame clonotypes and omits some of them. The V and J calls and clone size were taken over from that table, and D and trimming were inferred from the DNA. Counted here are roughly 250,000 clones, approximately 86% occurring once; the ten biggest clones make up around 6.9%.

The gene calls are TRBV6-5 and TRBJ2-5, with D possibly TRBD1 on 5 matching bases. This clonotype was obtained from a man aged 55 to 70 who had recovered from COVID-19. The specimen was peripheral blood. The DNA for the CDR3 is TGTGCCAGCAATATGTTGTGGCAGGGCAGGGAGACCCAGTACTTC. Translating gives CASNMLWQGRETQYF.